Shown below are 4 T cell receptor beta chains from a single sample sequenced in a study of T cells in localized non-small cell lung cancer. Produced via immunoSEQ multiplex PCR; TCRdb's table is partial and in-frame only. The sample records about 31,000 clones, 88% being singletons. The material was peripheral blood mononuclear cells, obtained before any cancer treatment. The receptor set was obtained from a woman aged 35 to 75 with stage III lung adenocarcinoma.

This sequence joins TRBV5-8 and TRBJ2-5, with D possibly being TRBD2 (5 bases). The germline V and J ends were trimmed by 3 bases and 1 base, with 13 bases remaining between them. The germline V gene encodes CDR1 SGHTS and CDR2 YDEGEE. The CDR3 is made up of 15 amino acids. CDR3 sequence reads: CASSSRGRGQETQYF. CDR3 DNA sequence: TGTGCCAGCAGCTCTCGCGGACGGGGCCAAGAGACCCAGTACTTC.

V usage is TRBV4-2 and J usage is TRBJ2-3, with D possibly matching TRBD2 (5 bases). This CDR3 has 17 amino acids. The ends were cut back, 1 base at V and 3 bases at J, with 17 bases in the middle. Germline-derived CDR1 and CDR2 are LGHNA and YNFKEQ. The CDR3 bases are TGTGCCAGCAGCCAAGCACACTACGGGGAGCTAACAGATACGCAGTATTTT. This sequence encodes CASSQAHYGELTDTQYF.

V gene TRBV27 combines with J gene TRBJ2-3; D might be TRBD2 (5 bases). With 3 bases removed from V and 2 bases from J, the gap between germline ends came to 12 bases. This CDR3 region has 15 residues. Looked up from germline, CDR1 is MNHEY and CDR2 is SMNVEV (reference sequence). CDR3 loop: CASSFSSGYTDTQYF. As DNA, the CDR3 is TGTGCCAGCAGTTTTTCTTCGGGGTACACAGATACGCAGTATTTT.

V gene TRBV19 combines with J gene TRBJ2-1, with 9 bases identical to TRBD2. This CDR3 is 13 amino acids long. V dropped 11 bases and J dropped 5; count of bases not matched to a gene: 7. Germline CDR1 is LNHDA and CDR2 is SQIVND (reference sequence). The CDR3 region has the DNA TGTGCCGCGGGGGTAGCGGGAGACAATGAGCAGTTCTTC. Protein product: CAAGVAGDNEQFF. The full variable domain, its missing parts supplied by reference TRBV19 and TRBJ2-1, is DGGITQSPKYLFRKEGQNVTLSCEQNLNHDAMYWYRQDPGQGLRLIYYSQIVNDFQKGDIAEGYSVSREKKESFPLTVTSAQKNPTAFYLCAAGVAGDNEQFFGPGTRLTVL.